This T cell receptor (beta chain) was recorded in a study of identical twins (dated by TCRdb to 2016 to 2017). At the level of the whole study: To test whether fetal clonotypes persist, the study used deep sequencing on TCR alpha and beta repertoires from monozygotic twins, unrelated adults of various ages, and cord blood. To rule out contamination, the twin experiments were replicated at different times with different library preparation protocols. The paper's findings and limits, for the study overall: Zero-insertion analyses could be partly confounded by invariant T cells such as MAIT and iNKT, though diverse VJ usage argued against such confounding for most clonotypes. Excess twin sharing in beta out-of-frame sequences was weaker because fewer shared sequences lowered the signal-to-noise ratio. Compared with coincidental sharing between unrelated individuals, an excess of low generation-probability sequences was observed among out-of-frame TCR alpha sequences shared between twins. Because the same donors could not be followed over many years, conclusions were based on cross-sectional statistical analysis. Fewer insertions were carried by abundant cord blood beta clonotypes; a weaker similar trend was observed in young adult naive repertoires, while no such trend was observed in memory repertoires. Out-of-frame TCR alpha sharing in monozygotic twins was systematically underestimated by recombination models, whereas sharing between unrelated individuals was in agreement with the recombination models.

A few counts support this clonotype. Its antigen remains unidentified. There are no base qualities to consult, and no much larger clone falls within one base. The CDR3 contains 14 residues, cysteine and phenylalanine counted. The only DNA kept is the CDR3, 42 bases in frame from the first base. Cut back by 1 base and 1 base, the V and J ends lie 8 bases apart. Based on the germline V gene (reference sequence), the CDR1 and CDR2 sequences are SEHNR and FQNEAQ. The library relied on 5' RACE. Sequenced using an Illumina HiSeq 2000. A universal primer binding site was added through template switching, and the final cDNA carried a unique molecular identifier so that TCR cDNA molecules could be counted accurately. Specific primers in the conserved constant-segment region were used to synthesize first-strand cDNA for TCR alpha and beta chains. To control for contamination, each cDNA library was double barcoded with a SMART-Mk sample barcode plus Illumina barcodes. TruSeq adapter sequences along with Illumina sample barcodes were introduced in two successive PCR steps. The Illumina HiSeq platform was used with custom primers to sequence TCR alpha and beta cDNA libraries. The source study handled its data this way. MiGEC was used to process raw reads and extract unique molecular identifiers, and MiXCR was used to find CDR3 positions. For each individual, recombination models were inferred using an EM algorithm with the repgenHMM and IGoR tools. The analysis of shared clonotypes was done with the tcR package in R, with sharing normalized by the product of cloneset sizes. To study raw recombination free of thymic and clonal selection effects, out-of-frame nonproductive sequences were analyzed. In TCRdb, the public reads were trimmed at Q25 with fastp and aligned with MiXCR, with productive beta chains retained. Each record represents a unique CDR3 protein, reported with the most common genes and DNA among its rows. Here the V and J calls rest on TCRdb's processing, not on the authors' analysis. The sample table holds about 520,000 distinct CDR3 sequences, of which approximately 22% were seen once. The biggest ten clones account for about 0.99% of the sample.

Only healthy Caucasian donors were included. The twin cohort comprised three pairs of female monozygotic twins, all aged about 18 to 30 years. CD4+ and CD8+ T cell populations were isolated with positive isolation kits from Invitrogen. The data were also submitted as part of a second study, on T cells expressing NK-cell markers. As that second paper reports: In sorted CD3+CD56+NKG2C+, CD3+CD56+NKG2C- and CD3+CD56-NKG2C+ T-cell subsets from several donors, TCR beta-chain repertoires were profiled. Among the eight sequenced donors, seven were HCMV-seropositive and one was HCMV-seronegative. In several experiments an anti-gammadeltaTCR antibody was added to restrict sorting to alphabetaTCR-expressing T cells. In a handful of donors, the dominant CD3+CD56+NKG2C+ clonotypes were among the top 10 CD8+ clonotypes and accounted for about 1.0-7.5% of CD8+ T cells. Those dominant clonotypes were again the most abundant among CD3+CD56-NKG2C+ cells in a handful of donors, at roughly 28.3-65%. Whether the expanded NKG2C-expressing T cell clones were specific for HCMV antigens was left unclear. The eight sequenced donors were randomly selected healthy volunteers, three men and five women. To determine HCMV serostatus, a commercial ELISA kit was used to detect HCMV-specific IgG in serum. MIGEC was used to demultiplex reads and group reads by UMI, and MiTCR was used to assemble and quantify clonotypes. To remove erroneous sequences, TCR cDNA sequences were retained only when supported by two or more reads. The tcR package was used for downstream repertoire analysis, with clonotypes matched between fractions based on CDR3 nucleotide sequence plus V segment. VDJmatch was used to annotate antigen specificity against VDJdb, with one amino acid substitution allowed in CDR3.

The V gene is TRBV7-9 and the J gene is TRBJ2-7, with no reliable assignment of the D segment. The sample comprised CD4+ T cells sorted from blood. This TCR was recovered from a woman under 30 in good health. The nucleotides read TGTGCCAGCAGCTTAGGTCGCCAGTCCTACGAGCAGTACTTC. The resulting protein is CASSLGRQSYEQYF.